This TCR beta chain was retrieved from a study of post-analysis software for immune sequencing data. Whole-study findings and limits: Compared with controls, patients had more of about 5 TRBV segments, including TRBV5-6, TRBV5-1 and TRBV20-1.

The junction had 10 bases not matched to a gene; V was cut back by 5 bases and J by 0 bases. The CDR3 runs to 18 residues. Germline lookup yields CDR1 DFQATT and CDR2 SNEGSKA (reference sequence). The library was made from cDNA and included unique molecular identifiers. Input of roughly 0.85 to 11 million T cells yielded 450,000 to 550,000 cDNA molecules. TCRdb redid the calling of the PCR reads with MiXCR, one entry per CDR3 protein. The data contain roughly 700,000 distinct CDR3 sequences, around 27% of them singletons. With respect to this clonotype: Its antigen is unidentified.

The sequence came from a girl aged 5-17 years with multiple sclerosis. The sequencing sample was made of blood. J is TRBJ2-1 and V is TRBV20-1; the match to TRBD2 covers 13 bases. The CDR3 loop is CSAVSHWTSGSSYNEQFF. The CDR3 DNA is TGCAGTGCTGTATCACACTGGACTAGCGGGAGCTCCTACAATGAGCAGTTCTTC.